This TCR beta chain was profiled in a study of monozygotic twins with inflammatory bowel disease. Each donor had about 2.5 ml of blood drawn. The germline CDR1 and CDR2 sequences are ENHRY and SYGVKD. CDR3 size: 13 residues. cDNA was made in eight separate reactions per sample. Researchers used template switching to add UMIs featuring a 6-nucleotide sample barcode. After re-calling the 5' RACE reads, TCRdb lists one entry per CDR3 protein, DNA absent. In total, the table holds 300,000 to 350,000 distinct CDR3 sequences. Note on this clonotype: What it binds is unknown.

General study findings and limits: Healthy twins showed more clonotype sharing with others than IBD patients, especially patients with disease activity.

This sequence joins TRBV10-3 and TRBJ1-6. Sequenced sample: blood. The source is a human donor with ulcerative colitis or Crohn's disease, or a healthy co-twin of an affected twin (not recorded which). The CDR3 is CAISEWVNSPLHF.